A single TCR beta chain is shown here with its context. The antigen remains unidentified. J was trimmed by 5 bases and V by 6 bases; bases with no gene match: 2. Germline assignment: CDR1 MNHEY and CDR2 SVGEGT. This CDR3 contains 12 residues. To make TCR beta libraries, researchers used iRepertoire HTBI primers and Arm-PCR of CDR3 regions. Original processing notes: Sequenced samples collectively carried about 62 TRBV and over 11 TRBJ segments. TCRdb reprocessed the multiplex PCR reads via MiXCR and lists one record per CDR3 protein. The V and J calls and clone size come from TCRdb's table, not from the authors' own analysis. The repertoire has more than 300,000 distinct CDR3 sequences, roughly 20% of them found once; the top ten carry about 27%. Time point noted: persistent/refractory GD, antithyroid drugs over 5 years with positive TRAb. TCR sequences were obtained from RNA taken from PBMCs. A blood draw put about 10 milliliters of peripheral blood into EDTA tubes.

This record belongs to a study of regulatory T cells in long-lasting Graves disease. Overall study results and limits: Thyroid tissue went unexamined; only peripheral blood was analyzed.

The sample here was peripheral blood mononuclear cells (PBMCs), taken when the disease was refractory, from a patient treated with antithyroid drugs. The receptor comes from a woman between 35 and 50 years old with Graves disease. The V call is TRBV6-2 or TRBV6-3, the J call TRBJ2-3; 7 positions match TRBD2. CDR3: CASSIAGDTQYF. Written as DNA, the CDR3 is TGTGCCAGCAGCATAGCGGGAGATACGCAGTATTTT.